This T cell receptor beta chain emerged from a study of CD8 T cells in ankylosing spondylitis (dated 2017 in TCRdb). Broadly, across the study: T cell receptor beta repertoires were profiled in healthy donors and ankylosing spondylitis patients so that disease-linked TCR variants could be found. Peripheral blood was sampled, and synovial fluid was additionally collected from ankylosing spondylitis patients. The whole study cohort included 90 to 120 healthy donors and over 20 ankylosing spondylitis patients. General study outcomes and caveats: The disease-linked clones showed a CD8+ phenotype and occurred at relatively low frequencies in peripheral blood. According to the report, matched synovial fluid samples from ankylosing spondylitis patients were significantly enriched for the disease-linked clones. Blood from ankylosing spondylitis patients appeared to be characterized by a TCR beta motif composed of roughly eight highly homologous amino acid variants. Some TCR beta motif variants had previously been reported in synovial fluid and blood of reactive arthritis patients, which suggested common disease-initiation mechanisms.

To note about this clonotype: Its recognized antigen is unknown. One base away there is no much larger clone; base qualities are not given.

Instrument used: Illumina HiSeq 2500. Quantitative 5'-RACE with molecular barcodes was used to prepare TCR beta libraries. Per the source publication's procedure: To identify disease-linked TCR variants, a new computational method was used, one built on a probabilistic model of VDJ rearrangement. The public sequencing data were trimmed at Q25 with fastp and processed into clonotypes with MiXCR by TCRdb, which kept only in-frame beta chains. One record per CDR3 amino acid sequence lists the most common genes and DNA. The V and J calls come from TCRdb's annotation, not from the publication. The sample table records around 540,000 distinct CDR3 sequences; over 9.5% of these occur just once. Under 7.5% of the sample comes from the top ten. From the cysteine up to the phenylalanine, the CDR3 has a length of 15 residues. The read is trimmed to its CDR3 DNA, 45 bases read in frame from base 1. V and J lose 8 bases and 2 bases, and a span of 13 bases separates them.

The TCR was taken from a male donor with ankylosing spondylitis. Sequencing input: blood, either unsorted or a sorted T cell fraction (not recorded which). The receptor chain draws on TRBV12-3 or TRBV12-4 and TRBJ2-6; no confident D gene assignment can be made. The DNA sequence is given as TGTGCCAGCCGACCTAGGGCAACTGGGGCCAACGTCCTGACTTTC. Its protein product is CASRPRATGANVLTF.